This passage covers 15 T cell receptor beta chains from one sample sequenced in a study of blood T cell repertoires in COVID-19. Data came from immunoSEQ multiplex PCR; TCRdb stores just in-frame clones and leaves some out. This sample has around 250,000 clones, with approximately 86% found just once. The sequenced sample was peripheral blood. All receptors come from a woman aged 70 to 79 with active or convalescent COVID-19.

This chain uses TRBV27 with TRBJ1-6, with D possibly being TRBD1 (6 bases). CDR3 size: 13 residues. V lost 6 bases, J lost 8 bases, and 11 bases lay in between. The germline V gene encodes CDR1 MNHEY and CDR2 SMNVEV (reference sequence). This CDR3 reads CASRTGLDSPLHF. For the CDR3, the DNA is TGTGCCAGCAGGACAGGCTTGGATTCACCCCTCCACTTT.

The chain combines TRBV10-1 with TRBJ1-1; D may be TRBD1 (6 bases). The CDR3 is made up of 12 amino acids. Germline lookup yields CDR1 WNHNN and CDR2 SYGVQD (reference sequence). The ends were cut back, 9 bases at V and 3 bases at J, with 11 bases in the middle. Here the CDR3 DNA reads TGCGCCAGTTCCGGACAGTACACTGAAGCTTTCTTT. Translated: CASSGQYTEAFF.

The V call is TRBV10-2, the J call TRBJ1-5; tentative D call: TRBD1 (6 bases). CDR3 size: 15 residues. Germline assignment: CDR1 WSHSY and CDR2 SAAADI. The V end lost 6 bases, the J end lost 0 bases, and 12 bases lay between the germline ends. CDR3 residues: CASRNQGYSNQPQHF. DNA of the CDR3: TGCGCCAGCAGGAATCAGGGGTATAGCAATCAGCCCCAGCATTTT.

The rearrangement links TRBV18 to TRBJ2-1; TRBD2 matches at 9 bases. Germline V gene data show CDR1 as KGHSH and CDR2 as LQKENI. V trimming: 0 bases; J trimming: 4 bases; junction bases outside the gene matches: 1. The CDR3 sequence is 15 residues long. The DNA for the CDR3 is TGTGCCAGCTCACCACCTGCGGGGGGGTACAATGAGCAGTTCTTC. Translating it yields CASSPPAGGYNEQFF.

This chain uses TRBV5-4 with TRBJ1-1; D is uncertain. This CDR3 spans 14 amino acids. Germline V CDR1 and CDR2: SGHNT, YYREEE (reference sequence). The CDR3 protein is CATLSAQMNTEAFF. CDR3 DNA: TGTGCTACCTTATCCGCTCAGATGAACACTGAAGCTTTCTTT.

This clone was detected a few times. J is TRBJ1-4 and V is TRBV4-2; 7 positions agree with TRBD1. The CDR3 consists of 14 residues. J gave up 5 bases and V 2 bases, and 2 bases lay outside the gene matches. The germline CDR1 and CDR2 sequences are LGHNA and YNFKEQ. CDR3 nucleotide sequence: TGTGCCAGCAGCCAACAGGACAGGAATGAAAAACTGTTTTTT. Residues: CASSQQDRNEKLFF.

The genes are TRBV4-3 and TRBJ1-2, with D unresolved. V gave up 1 base and J gave up 7 bases, with 16 bases separating them. There are 15 residues in the CDR3. Per germline, CDR1 LGHNA and CDR2 YSLEER. CDR3 in amino acids: CASSQAGRVVGGYTF. The CDR3 nucleotides read TGCGCCAGCAGCCAAGCGGGAAGGGTTGTAGGTGGCTACACCTTC.

The V gene is TRBV19, the J gene TRBJ1-1; D perhaps matches TRBD1 (6 bases). Per germline, CDR1 LNHDA and CDR2 SQIVND (reference sequence). This CDR3 is 16 amino acids long. Trimming took 7 bases from V and 0 from J, leaving 18 bases between them. CDR3 bases: TGTGCCAGTATTTCTTCAGGGGCCGGGTTGAACACTGAAGCTTTCTTT. Its protein is CASISSGAGLNTEAFF.

This chain connects TRBV13 to TRBJ2-5; 9 positions agree with TRBD1. Trimming took 5 bases from V and 7 from J; bases not matched to a gene: 2. This CDR3 is 12 amino acids long. Germline CDR1 reads PRHDT; CDR2 reads FYEKMQ (reference sequence). CDR3 DNA: TGTGCCAGCAGCCGGACAGGGGCGACCCAGTACTTC. Its protein product is CASSRTGATQYF.

The genes are TRBV5-1 and TRBJ2-1; perhaps TRBD1 as D (6 bases). V was shortened by 7 bases and J by 4 bases, with 9 bases between the two germline ends. The length of the CDR3 is 12 residues. Germline loops: CDR1 SGHRS, CDR2 YFSETQ. CDR3 sequence: CASGGQYNEQFF. The CDR3 nucleotides are TGCGCCAGCGGAGGACAGTACAATGAGCAGTTCTTC.

The rearrangement links TRBV5-4 to TRBJ2-3; TRBD1 matches 7 bases. CDR1 and CDR2 from the germline V gene are SGHNT and YYREEE (reference sequence). There are 18 residues in the CDR3. The junction had 14 bases not matched to a gene; V was cut back by 2 bases and J by 2 bases. Written as DNA, the CDR3 is TGTGCCAGCAGCTTATCCCGCTTCGGGACAGCGACCACAGATACGCAGTATTTT. Protein product: CASSLSRFGTATTDTQYF.

The V call is TRBV3-1 (or the pseudogene TRBV3-2), the J call TRBJ1-1; no clear D gene. The germline V gene encodes CDR1 LGHDT and CDR2 YNNKEL (reference sequence). V was pared by 8 bases and J by 0 bases, with 10 bases between. The CDR3 sequence is 13 residues long. The CDR3 region is CASRGPMNTEAFF. CDR3 sequence (DNA): TGTGCCAGCCGGGGTCCAATGAACACTGAAGCTTTCTTT.

The chain couples TRBV10-3 to TRBJ1-6; 8 bases map to TRBD1. This CDR3 region has 14 residues. V lost 10 bases and J lost 8; bases outside the gene matches: 10. CDR1 and CDR2 from the germline V gene are ENHRY and SYGVKD. This CDR3 is CANADRGQDSPLHF. In nucleotides, the CDR3 is TGTGCCAACGCTGACAGGGGTCAGGATTCACCCCTCCACTTT.

The chain employs TRBV4-1 and TRBJ1-6, with a possible D match to TRBD1 (6 bases). Germline CDR1 reads MGHRA; CDR2 reads YSYEKL. The CDR3 is 16 amino acids. V was cut by 3 bases and J by 10 bases, with 19 bases left in between. The CDR3 DNA is TGCGCCAGCAGCCACATATTAGACAGGAGGTACTCACCCCTCCACTTT. It translates to CASSHILDRRYSPLHF.

The V and J genes are TRBV5-5 and TRBJ1-1; TRBD1 agrees at 7 bases. Trimming at V came to 3 bases and at J to 1 base, leaving 6 bases not matched to a gene. Germline CDR1 reads SGHKS; CDR2 reads YYEKEE (reference sequence). The CDR3 is 15 amino acids. For the CDR3, the DNA is TGTGCCAGCAGCTCAAGGACAGGCTCGAACACTGAAGCTTTCTTT. Translated: CASSSRTGSNTEAFF.